Presented here are 31 T cell receptor beta chains from one specimen sequenced in a study of metastatic and nonmetastatic thyroid tumors. The entire patient cohort was treatment-naive prior to thyroid surgery. With MiXCR, TCRdb reprocessed the PCR reads. This sample has tens of thousands of clones, with just under 25% found just once. Sequencing was performed on blood. The receptors stem from a female donor with papillary thyroid cancer or a benign thyroid nodule (not recorded which). Some clones in this sample may be carry-over from other donors' samples.

This clone was counted many times. J is TRBJ2-5 and V is TRBV9; perhaps D is TRBD1 or TRBD2 (5 bases each). The CDR3 is made up of 15 amino acids. V dropped 3 bases and J dropped 0 bases, with 12 bases sitting between them. CDR1 SGDLS and CDR2 YYNGEE come from the germline V gene. The CDR3 sequence is CASSASGTYQETQYF. CDR3 nucleotide sequence: TGTGCCAGCAGCGCGTCCGGGACGTACCAAGAGACCCAGTACTTC. Full variable domain (missing parts from reference TRBV9 and TRBJ2-5): DSGVTQTPKHLITATGQRVTLRCSPRSGDLSVYWYQQSLDQGLQFLIQYYNGEERAKGNILERFSAQQFPDLHSELNLSSLELGDSALYFCASSASGTYQETQYFGPGTRLLVL.

This clone was counted a few times. Here the CDR3 reads CASSYWLGTGDEETQYF. The DNA for the CDR3 is TGTGCCAGCAGTTATTGGCTTGGGACAGGGGATGAAGAGACCCAGTACTTC. The chain couples TRBV6-2 or TRBV6-3 to TRBJ2-5; 10 bases fit TRBD1. V lost 3 bases to trimming and J lost 3 bases; unmatched junction nucleotides: 10. The CDR3 length is 17 residues. Germline V CDR1 and CDR2: MNHEY, SVGEGT.

Many counts were recorded for this clone. J is TRBJ2-3 and V is TRBV5-1, with D maybe TRBD2 (5 bases). There are 14 residues in the CDR3. V gave up 0 bases and J gave up 6 bases, with 11 bases separating them. CDR1 and CDR2 from the germline V gene are SGHRS and YFSETQ. CDR3 nucleotides: TGCGCCAGCAGCTTGGGACTGCCGGGGGATACGCAGTATTTT. Its translation is CASSLGLPGDTQYF.

This clone has ten or more counts. This chain connects TRBV7-6 to TRBJ2-1; the match to TRBD2 covers 13 bases. Per germline, CDR1 SGHVS and CDR2 FNYEAQ. V dropped 4 bases and J dropped 5; count of bases not matched to a gene: 2. CDR3 size: 15 residues. The DNA for the CDR3 is TGTGCCAGCAGCTCGACTAGCGGGAGGAACAATGAGCAGTTCTTC. Amino acid sequence: CASSSTSGRNNEQFF.

To note about this clone: Given a much more abundant clone one base away, this may be a read error. The same CDR3 arises from other DNA sequences in this sample as well. The genes are TRBV3-1 and TRBJ2-1; D not certain. The CDR3 covers 13 residues. Germline V gives CDR1 LGHDT, CDR2 YNNKEL (reference sequence). V lost 0 bases and J lost 10, with 10 bases in between. In nucleotides, the CDR3 is TGTGCCAGCAGCCAAGATTCATTGCGAGAGCAGTTCTTC. Its translation is CASSQDSLREQFF.

This clone was seen only a few times. This may be a read error, as it is one base from a much larger clone. Other DNA variants within this sample encode the same CDR3. In DNA form, the CDR3 reads TGCAGCGCTCGTTTGTACTCCGAAGATACACAGTATTTT. As protein: CSARLYSEDTQYF. This rearrangement joins TRBV29-1 to TRBJ2-3; D gene uncertain. Germline-derived CDR1 and CDR2 are SQVTM and ANQGSEA. This CDR3 region has 13 residues.

V usage is TRBV5-1 and J usage is TRBJ2-7, with 9 bases that match TRBD1. V was pared by 4 bases and J by 3 bases, with 11 bases of the junction left unmatched. The CDR3 runs to 16 residues. Germline CDR1 reads SGHRS; CDR2 reads YFSETQ. DNA of the CDR3: TGCGCCAGCAGCCCAGAGGGGGGACAGGGTATCTACGAGCAGTACTTC. Translating gives CASSPEGGQGIYEQYF. The full variable domain, completed using reference TRBV5-1 and TRBJ2-7, is KAGVTQTPRYLIKTRGQQVTLSCSPISGHRSVSWYQQTPGQGLQFLFEYFSETQRNKGNFPGRFSGRQFSNSRSEMNVSTLELGDSALYLCASSPEGGQGIYEQYFGPGTRLTVT.

This clone is medium-sized. The J gene is TRBJ2-7, the V gene TRBV11-2; 8 bases align to TRBD2. V was pared by 2 bases and J by 5 bases, with 8 bases of the junction left unmatched. Germline CDR1 reads SGHAT; CDR2 reads FQNNGV. The CDR3 runs to 15 residues. The CDR3 region is CASSLTAGANDEQYF. CDR3 in DNA: TGTGCCAGCAGCTTAACAGCGGGAGCTAACGACGAGCAGTACTTC.

The CDR3 sequence: CASSPDFTGELFF. The CDR3 DNA is TGTGCCAGCTCACCGGACTTCACCGGGGAGCTGTTTTTT. The J gene is TRBJ2-2, the V gene TRBV18; TRBD2 might be the D (5 bases). Looked up from germline, CDR1 is KGHSH and CDR2 is LQKENI. The CDR3 has 13 amino acids. Trimming removed 3 bases at V and 4 bases at J, with 6 bases between.

Ten or more counts support this clone. The J gene is TRBJ1-1, the V gene TRBV19; no definite D call. The CDR3 is 14 amino acids. Per germline, CDR1 LNHDA and CDR2 SQIVND (reference sequence). The V and J ends lost 3 bases and 0 bases respectively, with 8 bases between them. The CDR3 spells CASSMGQMNTEAFF. The CDR3 bases are TGTGCCAGTAGTATGGGCCAGATGAACACTGAAGCTTTCTTT.

The V and J genes are TRBV20-1 and TRBJ2-7, with 8 positions matching TRBD1. The CDR3 spans 15 residues. Germline CDR1 and CDR2: DFQATT and SNEGSKA (reference sequence). J lost 0 bases, V lost 5 bases, and 9 bases had no gene match. The CDR3 DNA sequence: TGCAGTGCTTTCTCACAGGGGGGAAACTCCTACGAGCAGTACTTC. It is translated as CSAFSQGGNSYEQYF.

In regard to this clone: Without the conserved terminal phenylalanine or tryptophan, this CDR3 likely stems from a read error. This chain uses TRBV9 with TRBJ2-1, with 7 bases identical to TRBD2. This CDR3 contains 16 residues. CDR1 and CDR2 from the germline V gene are SGDLS and YYNGEE. The DNA of the CDR3 is TGTGCCATCAGCGTAGTGGGCGGGAGAATATACAATGAGCAGTTCTAC. Translating gives CAISVVGGRIYNEQFY.

This clone was picked up many times. The rearrangement links TRBV27 to TRBJ2-2; no firm D call. From germline, CDR1 is MNHEY and CDR2 SMNVEV (reference sequence). The CDR3 is 14 residues long. Trimming removed 3 bases at V and 6 bases at J, with 11 bases between. CDR3 protein: CASSLWGWPGELFF. CDR3 nucleotide sequence: TGTGCCAGCAGTTTGTGGGGTTGGCCCGGGGAGCTGTTTTTT.

This clone was counted only a few times. The gene calls are TRBV12-3 or TRBV12-4 and TRBJ2-2, with 9 bases identical to TRBD2. The CDR3 totals 16 residues. The V gene end was trimmed by 1 base and the J gene end by 3 bases; junction bases not matched to a gene: 3. CDR3 nucleotides: TGTGCCAGCAGTTTAGAGCGGGGGGCCTACACCGGGGAGCTGTTTTTT. Amino acid sequence: CASSLERGAYTGELFF.

This clone has at least ten counts. V is TRBV5-4 and J is TRBJ1-1, with a weak D call TRBD1 (6 bases). V lost 0 bases and J lost 0, with 9 bases in between. The CDR3 has 15 residues. Germline V gives CDR1 SGHNT, CDR2 YYREEE (reference sequence). CDR3 region: CASSLGAGVNTEAFF. CDR3 in DNA: TGTGCCAGCAGCTTGGGTGCAGGGGTGAACACTGAAGCTTTCTTT.

This clone has ten or more counts. The chain is built from TRBV30 and TRBJ2-1, with D tentatively TRBD1 (6 bases). V was pared by 2 bases and J by 7 bases, with 15 bases between. The CDR3 sequence is 14 residues long. From germline, CDR1 is GTSNPN and CDR2 SVGIG (reference sequence). The CDR3 DNA is TGTGCCTGGAGTAGGGGGACGGACGATAATGAGCAGTTCTTC. Translation: CAWSRGTDDNEQFF.

This clone was found many times. The chain links TRBV5-1 to TRBJ2-3; D ambiguous. This CDR3 spans 13 amino acids. Germline V lookup: CDR1 SGHRS, CDR2 YFSETQ. Trimming took off 1 base at V and 1 base at J, with 4 bases between the two ends. The DNA of the CDR3 is TGCGCCAGCAGCTTGCTTGGCACAGATACGCAGTATTTT. Translating gives CASSLLGTDTQYF.

At least ten counts were recorded for this clone. The J gene is TRBJ2-1, the V gene TRBV5-6, with TRBD2 as a possible D gene (5 bases). Germline V gene data show CDR1 as SGHDT and CDR2 as YYEEEE. CDR3 length: 12 residues. Deletions cut 0 bases from V and 9 bases from J, with 7 bases between. CDR3 sequence (DNA): TGTGCCAGCAGCTTGGTTGAGGGTGAGCAGTTCTTC. Its translation: CASSLVEGEQFF.

This clone was counted ten times or more. The J gene is TRBJ1-4, the V gene TRBV28; D gene unclear. Trimming removed 5 bases from V and 7 bases from J, with 8 bases in between. CDR1 is MDHEN and CDR2 is SYDVKM in the germline V gene. The CDR3 is 12 amino acids. The CDR3 is CASSGVVEKLFF. The DNA of the CDR3 is TGTGCCAGCAGTGGGGTTGTTGAAAAACTGTTTTTT.

The chain is built from TRBV27 and TRBJ1-2, with D possibly being TRBD1 (5 bases). The CDR3 totals 13 residues. Germline values: CDR1 MNHEY, CDR2 SMNVEV (reference sequence). With 5 bases removed from V and 3 bases from J, the gap between germline ends came to 10 bases. CDR3 coding DNA: TGTGCCAGCAGTATCAGGGAAGACTATGGCTACACCTTC. It is translated as CASSIREDYGYTF.

The gene calls are TRBV6-1 and TRBJ2-1, with 11 positions matching TRBD2. The V gene's germline CDR1 is MNHNS and CDR2 SASEGT. The CDR3 spans 14 residues. The CDR3 loop reads CATRASGGRGEQFF. The CDR3 nucleotides read TGTGCAACCCGGGCTAGCGGGGGGCGTGGGGAGCAGTTCTTC.

The V call is TRBV15, the J call TRBJ1-1; D gene uncertain. The CDR3 covers 15 residues. V was cut by 0 bases and J by 8 bases, with 16 bases left in between. Germline CDR1 and CDR2: LNHNV and YYDKDF (reference sequence). CDR3: CATSRDLVVGTEAFF. CDR3 DNA sequence: TGTGCCACCAGCAGAGACCTAGTAGTGGGAACCGAAGCTTTCTTT.

This clone showed up many times. V gene TRBV5-4 combines with J gene TRBJ2-3; TRBD2 is a possible D gene (6 bases). Trimming removed 4 bases at V and 0 bases at J, with 15 bases between. CDR1 and CDR2 from the germline V gene are SGHNT and YYREEE (reference sequence). The CDR3 is 16 residues long. The CDR3 spells CASSRAGLPSTDTQYF. The CDR3 region has the DNA TGTGCCAGCAGCAGGGCGGGACTGCCTAGCACAGATACGCAGTATTTT.

The sample holds many counts of this clone. The chain uses TRBV10-2 and TRBJ2-1; possibly TRBD2 for D (6 bases). Per germline, CDR1 WSHSY and CDR2 SAAADI. The CDR3 has 14 residues. V lost 6 bases and J 1 base, leaving 10 bases between the germline ends. CDR3 sequence (DNA): TGCGCCAGCAGACCCGGGACTTCCTACAATGAGCAGTTCTTC. It yields the protein CASRPGTSYNEQFF.

Many counts were recorded for this clone. This chain uses TRBV7-9 with TRBJ1-1, with D possibly TRBD1 on 6 matching bases. This CDR3 comprises 15 residues. Germline values: CDR1 SEHNR, CDR2 FQNEAQ (reference sequence). The V end was cut by 5 bases, the J end by 0 bases, with 13 bases between. The CDR3 DNA follows: TGTGCCAGCAGCCTAACAGGGAACCTGAACACTGAAGCTTTCTTT. Protein sequence: CASSLTGNLNTEAFF.

In its sample, this clone was seen many times. The V call is TRBV10-3, the J call TRBJ1-2; D gene unclear. CDR3 size: 15 residues. Trimming cost V 1 base and J 5 bases, with 14 bases left between them. CDR1 and CDR2 (germline): ENHRY, SYGVKD. CDR3: CAISEFSLGLYGYTF. For the CDR3, the DNA is TGTGCCATCAGTGAGTTCAGTCTCGGGCTGTATGGCTACACCTTC.

This clone was observed at least ten times. The rearrangement joins TRBV18 to TRBJ1-5; 8 nucleotides align to TRBD1. Germline loops: CDR1 KGHSH, CDR2 LQKENI. The CDR3 has 15 amino acids. The V and J ends lost 6 bases and 6 bases, in that order; junction bases with no gene match: 10. CDR3 amino acids: CASSPDRALSQPQHF. The DNA of the CDR3 is TGTGCCAGCTCCCCGGACAGGGCCCTTAGTCAGCCCCAGCATTTT.

This clone has at least ten counts. The chain couples TRBV5-5 to TRBJ2-5; D is perhaps TRBD2 (5 bases). The V gene's germline CDR1 is SGHKS and CDR2 YYEKEE (reference sequence). Trimming stripped 5 bases from V and 6 bases from J, with 17 bases between. The CDR3 covers 14 residues. Here the CDR3 DNA reads TGTGCCAGCAGTTCTTCCGGGGAGCTGAAGACCCAGTACTTC. Translation gives CASSSSGELKTQYF.

As for this clone: It may be a read error: a sequence one base away is much more abundant. Other nucleotide sequences in the sample specify the same CDR3. The CDR3 loop is CSPPGQGASPLHF. CDR3 DNA: TGTAGCCCCCCGGGACAGGGCGCTTCACCCCTCCACTTT. The rearrangement uses TRBV29-1 and TRBJ1-6; 9 bases map to TRBD1. Germline CDR1 is SQVTM and CDR2 is ANQGSEA. The CDR3 is 13 residues long.

This clone is a singleton in its sample. The junction and the germline gene differ at one end; a read error may be behind it. The chain links TRBV6-1 to TRBJ2-2; 7 bases fit TRBD2. CDR1 is MNHNS, CDR2 SASEGT, per germline. The CDR3 totals 16 residues. CDR3 DNA sequence: TGTGCCAGCACTCACCCCGGGGACGGGAACAGCGGGGAGCTGTGTTTT. Its protein product is CASTHPGDGNSGELCF.

A note on this clone: Because the CDR3's place on the DNA is in doubt, the DNA is left out and the CDR3 is given as listed by TCRdb. This chain connects TRBV3-1 to TRBJ2-3; the table gives TRBD1 as D, unverified against the DNA. From germline, CDR1 is LGHDT and CDR2 YNNKEL (reference sequence). With termini counted, the CDR3 has 14 amino acids. The CDR3 reads CASSQVGGGARPYF.